The 26 T cell receptor beta chains given below trace back to one sample, sequenced in a study of OX40 agonist ivuxolimab in advanced cancers. TCRdb's table, derived via immunoSEQ multiplex PCR, lists solely in-frame clones and lacks some. The sample lists 90,000 to 120,000 clones, roughly nine tenths seen once, with 0.31% in the top ten. The material sequenced was CD4+ or CD8+ T cells sorted from blood, taken in a trial of the OX40 agonist ivuxolimab. Every receptor here comes from an adult with an advanced solid tumor such as melanoma, head and neck, liver or kidney cancer.

The chain links TRBV5-4 to TRBJ2-2; 10 bases map to TRBD2. Germline assignment: CDR1 SGHNT and CDR2 YYREEE (reference sequence). The CDR3 sequence is 16 residues long. V dropped 2 bases and J dropped 4; count of bases not matched to a gene: 5. The CDR3 region is CASSLRRLAGTGELFF. The CDR3 DNA follows: TGTGCCAGCAGCTTAAGGAGACTAGCGGGCACCGGGGAGCTGTTTTTT.

This chain connects TRBV11-2 to TRBJ2-7; maybe TRBD1 (6 bases). In germline, CDR1 is SGHAT, CDR2 FQNNGV. Trimming took off 5 bases at V and 3 bases at J, with 11 bases between the two ends. There are 13 residues in the CDR3. The CDR3 spells CASSRGQIYEQYF. CDR3 bases: TGTGCCAGCAGCCGCGGACAGATCTACGAGCAGTACTTC.

The chain is built from TRBV7-2 and TRBJ1-6; tentatively, D is TRBD1 (6 bases). CDR1 is SGHTA, CDR2 FQGNSA, per germline. This CDR3 has 17 amino acids. V dropped 5 bases and J dropped 10 bases, with 24 bases sitting between them. The CDR3 loop is CASSPTALQGQRSPLHF. The CDR3 nucleotides read TGTGCCAGCAGCCCTACGGCCCTACAGGGCCAAAGATCACCCCTCCACTTT.

V and J are TRBV15 and TRBJ2-2, with 8 nucleotides matching TRBD2. Trimming at V came to 5 bases and at J to 7 bases, leaving 12 bases not matched to a gene. Germline V gene lookup returns CDR1 LNHNV and CDR2 YYDKDF (reference sequence). This CDR3 spans 16 amino acids. For the CDR3, the DNA is TGTGCCACCAGCGTGGGGGCAGCGGGAGCGGGCGGGGAGCTGTTTTTT. Protein: CATSVGAAGAGGELFF.

This chain uses TRBV28 with TRBJ2-7, with D unresolved. V was cut by 8 bases and J by 0 bases, with 20 bases left in between. The CDR3 length is 16 residues. Germline V gives CDR1 MDHEN, CDR2 SYDVKM. CDR3 residues: CASARLGIGSSYEQYF. CDR3 nucleotide sequence: TGTGCCAGCGCCAGGTTAGGGATTGGAAGCTCCTACGAGCAGTACTTC. Full variable domain (missing parts from reference TRBV28 and TRBJ2-7): DVKVTQSSRYLVKRTGEKVFLECVQDMDHENMFWYRQDPGLGLRLIYFSYDVKMKEKGDIPEGYSVSREKKERFSLILESASTNQTSMYLCASARLGIGSSYEQYFGPGTRLTVT.

This chain joins TRBV6-5 and TRBJ2-1, with TRBD2 as a possible D gene (5 bases). V lost 8 bases and J 4 bases, leaving 15 bases between the germline ends. Germline assignment: CDR1 MNHEY and CDR2 SVGAGI. The CDR3 is 14 residues long. The CDR3 bases are TGTGCCAGCGGAACCGGGATCTCATACAATGAGCAGTTCTTC. Residues: CASGTGISYNEQFF.

This sequence joins TRBV6-5 and TRBJ1-3; D remains unclear. V gave up 8 bases and J gave up 6 bases, with 14 bases separating them. This CDR3 contains 13 residues. CDR1 and CDR2 (germline): MNHEY, SVGAGI. In nucleotides, the CDR3 is TGTGCCAGCGCCCGGGCCAGCTTAAACACCATATATTTT. Protein: CASARASLNTIYF.

The J gene is TRBJ2-1, the V gene TRBV7-2, with D perhaps matching TRBD1 (6 bases). V lost 2 bases and J 5 bases, leaving 13 bases between the germline ends. This CDR3 region has 15 residues. Looked up from germline, CDR1 is SGHTA and CDR2 is FQGNSA. The CDR3 region has the DNA TGTGCCAGCAGCTTACGAGGGGGTAACAACAATGAGCAGTTCTTC. Its protein is CASSLRGGNNNEQFF.

This chain joins TRBV19 and TRBJ2-3, with TRBD2 matching 7 bases. The CDR3 sequence is 16 residues long. V shed 6 bases and J 2 bases; nucleotides not matched to a gene: 11. Looked up from germline, CDR1 is LNHDA and CDR2 is SQIVND (reference sequence). CDR3 loop: CASSTSGGGFTDTQYF. The CDR3 bases are TGTGCCAGTAGCACCTCGGGAGGCGGATTCACAGATACGCAGTATTTT.

The V and J genes are TRBV18 and TRBJ2-1, with 12 nucleotides matching TRBD2. Germline trimming cut 6 bases from V and 6 bases from J; bases unmatched to any gene: 9. The CDR3 sequence is 16 residues long. Per the germline V gene, CDR1 is KGHSH and CDR2 is LQKENI. CDR3 coding DNA: TGTGCCAGCTCGTCTTCCCTAGCGGGAGGGCTCAATGAGCAGTTCTTC. This codes for CASSSSLAGGLNEQFF.

The rearrangement uses TRBV15 and TRBJ2-2; 9 nucleotides align to TRBD1. The junction had 5 bases not matched to a gene; V was cut back by 1 base and J by 2 bases. The CDR3 runs 17 residues. CDR1 is LNHNV, CDR2 YYDKDF, per germline (reference sequence). The CDR3 DNA sequence: TGTGCCACCAGCAGAGTAAAGGGACAGGGTAACACCGGGGAGCTGTTTTTT. Translation gives CATSRVKGQGNTGELFF.

The chain links TRBV14 to TRBJ2-3; 9 bases map to TRBD2. After removal of 4 bases from V and 0 bases from J, the junction contained 8 bases not matched to a gene. CDR1 SGHDN and CDR2 FVKESK come from the germline V gene. CDR3 length: 17 amino acids. The CDR3 loop reads CASSLRSTSGSTDTQYF. The CDR3, as DNA: TGTGCCAGCAGCCTCCGCTCGACTAGCGGAAGCACAGATACGCAGTATTTT.

This rearrangement joins TRBV19 to TRBJ1-1; 11 nucleotides line up with TRBD1. Germline lookup yields CDR1 LNHDA and CDR2 SQIVND (reference sequence). The CDR3 runs to 15 residues. The J segment lost 3 bases and the V segment lost 5 bases, leaving 5 bases of the junction unmatched. CDR3 region: CASSPGQGAYTEAFF. CDR3 DNA sequence: TGTGCCAGTAGTCCTGGACAGGGGGCATACACTGAAGCTTTCTTT.

This chain uses TRBV27 with TRBJ1-5; D not certain. V lost 5 bases and J 0 bases, leaving 17 bases between the germline ends. The germline V gene encodes CDR1 MNHEY and CDR2 SMNVEV (reference sequence). This CDR3 is 17 amino acids long. The CDR3 DNA reads as TGTGCCAGCAGTCCCTCTCCCTGGGGATCTAGCAATCAGCCCCAGCATTTT. This gives the protein CASSPSPWGSSNQPQHF.

The chain links TRBV28 to TRBJ1-3; D gene uncertain. In germline, CDR1 is MDHEN, CDR2 SYDVKM. The V gene lost 7 bases and the J gene lost 0 bases, with 7 bases spanning the gap. This CDR3 region has 13 residues. DNA of the CDR3: TGTGCCAGCAACCGGGGCTCTGGAAACACCATATATTTT. It encodes CASNRGSGNTIYF.

This rearrangement joins TRBV6-5 to TRBJ1-4; 9 bases fit TRBD1. After removal of 6 bases from V and 7 bases from J, the junction contained 9 bases not matched to a gene. Germline values: CDR1 MNHEY, CDR2 SVGAGI. This CDR3 has 15 amino acids. In DNA, the CDR3 is TGTGCCAGCAGGCCACAGGGGGCGCTCGGTGAAAAACTGTTTTTT. It encodes CASRPQGALGEKLFF.

The chain couples TRBV7-2 to TRBJ1-4; D gene unclear. Germline values: CDR1 SGHTA, CDR2 FQGNSA. The length of the CDR3 is 15 residues. Between the trimmed V and J ends, which lost 5 bases and 1 base, there was a span of 11 bases. The chain's CDR3 is CASSLSHRTNEKLFF. In DNA form, the CDR3 reads TGTGCCAGCAGCCTAAGCCATCGAACTAATGAAAAACTGTTTTTT.

The genes are TRBV6-6 and TRBJ2-5, with D hard to call. Per the germline V gene, CDR1 is MNHNY and CDR2 is SVGAGI (reference sequence). V was pared by 6 bases and J by 5 bases, with 10 bases between. The CDR3 has 12 residues. The chain's CDR3 is CASRITVETQYF. Here the CDR3 DNA reads TGTGCCAGCAGAATAACGGTCGAGACCCAGTACTTC.

Regarding this clone: A read error may explain this, as a much larger clone is one base away. The gene calls are TRBV11-1 and TRBJ2-7, with TRBD1 identical over 11 bases. V dropped 4 bases and J dropped 3; count of bases not matched to a gene: 2. Germline V gene data show CDR1 as SGHAT and CDR2 as FQDESV (reference sequence). The CDR3 is 14 amino acids. CDR3: CASSSGTGGYEQYF. The CDR3 DNA sequence: TGTGCCAGCAGCTCCGGGACAGGGGGCTACGAGCAGTACTTC.

The chain uses TRBV5-1 and TRBJ2-3; 10 bases fit TRBD1. Looked up from germline, CDR1 is SGHRS and CDR2 is YFSETQ. Trimming removed 5 bases from V and 0 bases from J; junction bases left unmatched: 6. The CDR3 sequence is 16 residues long. CDR3 DNA: TGCGCCAGCAGGAGGGGACAGGGGACTAGCACAGATACGCAGTATTTT. It codes for CASRRGQGTSTDTQYF.

The chain links TRBV11-1 to TRBJ2-7, with 9 bases lining up with TRBD2. This CDR3 contains 16 residues. Germline V gene sequence: CDR1 SGHAT, CDR2 FQDESV (reference sequence). J was trimmed by 3 bases and V by 1 base; bases with no gene match: 7. Here the CDR3 reads CASSLGSSGTIYEQYF. DNA of the CDR3: TGTGCCAGCAGCTTAGGCTCTAGCGGGACCATCTACGAGCAGTACTTC. The full variable domain, with the rest looked up from reference TRBV11-1 and TRBJ2-7, is EAEVAQSPRYKITEKSQAVAFWCDPISGHATLYWYRQILGQGPELLVQFQDESVVDDSQLPKDRFSAERLKGVDSTLKIQPAELGDSAMYLCASSLGSSGTIYEQYFGPGTRLTVT.

The chain has TRBV19 and TRBJ1-5; perhaps TRBD1 as D (5 bases). The CDR3 is 16 residues long. V was pared by 5 bases and J by 3 bases, with 17 bases between. Germline V lookup: CDR1 LNHDA, CDR2 SQIVND (reference sequence). CDR3: CASSAPSRAFNQPQHF. For the CDR3, the DNA is TGTGCCAGTAGTGCCCCAAGCAGGGCCTTCAATCAGCCCCAGCATTTT.

The chain has TRBV20-1 and TRBJ1-3; D gene uncertain. The CDR3 length is 11 residues. The V gene lost 1 base and the J gene lost 3 bases, with 1 base spanning the gap. Germline assignment: CDR1 DFQATT and CDR2 SNEGSKA (reference sequence). DNA for the CDR3: TGCAGTGCTAGAGGTGGAAACACCATATATTTT. Its translation: CSARGGNTIYF.

CDR3 DNA sequence: TGTGCCAGCAGTTCTGGTAATGAAAAACTGTTTTTT. Residues: CASSSGNEKLFF. The chain has TRBV6-6 and TRBJ1-4; D ambiguous. The CDR3 has 12 amino acids. Trimming cost V 4 bases and J 4 bases, with 4 bases left between them. CDR1 is MNHNY and CDR2 is SVGAGI in the germline V gene (reference sequence).

The J gene is TRBJ2-7, the V gene TRBV11-2, with D hard to call. The V end was cut by 0 bases, the J end by 2 bases, with 5 bases between. The CDR3 totals 13 residues. The V gene's germline CDR1 is SGHAT and CDR2 FQNNGV. CDR3 nucleotides: TGTGCCAGCAGCTTAGACAGGCCCTACGAGCAGTACTTC. It specifies CASSLDRPYEQYF. Drawing the rest from reference TRBV11-2 and TRBJ2-7, the complete variable domain is EAGVAQSPRYKIIEKRQSVAFWCNPISGHATLYWYQQILGQGPKLLIQFQNNGVVDDSQLPKDRFSAERLKGVDSTLKIQPAKLEDSAVYLCASSLDRPYEQYFGPGTRLTVT.

V is TRBV7-2 and J is TRBJ2-5, with 12 positions matching TRBD2. Trimming removed 0 bases from V and 4 bases from J; junction bases left unmatched: 0. The length of the CDR3 is 15 residues. The germline CDR1 and CDR2 sequences are SGHTA and FQGNSA. The CDR3 protein is CASSLAGLAGETQYF. The CDR3 nucleotides are TGTGCCAGCAGCTTAGCGGGACTAGCGGGAGAGACCCAGTACTTC.